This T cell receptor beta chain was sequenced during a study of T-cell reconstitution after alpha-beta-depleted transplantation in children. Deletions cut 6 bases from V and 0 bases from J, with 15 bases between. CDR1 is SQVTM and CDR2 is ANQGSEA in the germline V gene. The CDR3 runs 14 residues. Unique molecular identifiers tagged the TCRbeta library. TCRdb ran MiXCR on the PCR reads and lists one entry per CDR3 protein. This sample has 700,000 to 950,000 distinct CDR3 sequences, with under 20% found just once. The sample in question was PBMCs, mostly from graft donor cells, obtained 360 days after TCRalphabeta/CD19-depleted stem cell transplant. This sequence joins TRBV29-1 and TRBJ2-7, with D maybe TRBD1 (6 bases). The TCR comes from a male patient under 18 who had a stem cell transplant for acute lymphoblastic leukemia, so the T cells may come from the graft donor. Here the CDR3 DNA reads TGCAGCGTGGGCCTACTAGGGGGCTCCTACGAGCAGTACTTC. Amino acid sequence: CSVGLLGGSYEQYF.